The T cell receptor (beta chain) under discussion was sequenced for a study of monozygotic twins with inflammatory bowel disease. Findings and limits, study-wide: Sharing of clonotypes with others was lower in IBD patients than in healthy twins, and this was especially so with disease activity.

Donors each gave 2.5 ml of blood. cDNA was made in eight separate reactions per sample. One entry per CDR3 protein, without DNA, is what TCRdb gives after re-calling the 5' RACE reads. This sample's table reports about 160,000 distinct CDR3 sequences. The CDR3 has 17 residues. Per the germline V gene, CDR1 is KGHDR and CDR2 is SFDVKD. Note on this clonotype: Its antigen remains unidentified.

The source of this sequence is a human donor with ulcerative colitis or Crohn's disease, or a healthy co-twin of an affected twin (not recorded which). This sequence joins TRBV24-1 and TRBJ2-3; TCRdb proposes TRBD1, but this gene call is untestable without DNA. The source material was blood. This CDR3 is CATKGRGATASTDTQYF.